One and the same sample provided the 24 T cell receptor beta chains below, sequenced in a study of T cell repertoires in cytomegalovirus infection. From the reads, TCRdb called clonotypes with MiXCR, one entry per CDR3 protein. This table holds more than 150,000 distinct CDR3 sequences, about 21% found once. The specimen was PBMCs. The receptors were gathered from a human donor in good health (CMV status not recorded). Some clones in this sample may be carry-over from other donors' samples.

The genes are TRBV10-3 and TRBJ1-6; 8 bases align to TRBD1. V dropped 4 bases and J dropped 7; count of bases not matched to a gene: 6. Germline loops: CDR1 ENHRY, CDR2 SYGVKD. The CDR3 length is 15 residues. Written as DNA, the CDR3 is TGTGCCATCAGTGGCGGGGACAGGCCCAATTCACCCCTCCACTTT. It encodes CAISGGDRPNSPLHF.

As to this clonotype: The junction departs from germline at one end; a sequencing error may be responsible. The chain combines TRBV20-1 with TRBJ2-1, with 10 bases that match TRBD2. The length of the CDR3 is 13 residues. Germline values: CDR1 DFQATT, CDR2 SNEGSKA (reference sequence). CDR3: CSARPSSGGAGYF. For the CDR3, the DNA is TGCAGTGCTAGACCTTCTAGCGGGGGCGCGGGATACTTC.

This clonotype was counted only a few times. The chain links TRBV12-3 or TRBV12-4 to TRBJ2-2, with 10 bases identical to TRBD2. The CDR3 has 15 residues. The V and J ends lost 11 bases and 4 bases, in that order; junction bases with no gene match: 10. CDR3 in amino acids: CAVSSGGRLTGELFF. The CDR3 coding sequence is TGTGCCGTGTCTAGCGGGGGACGCCTCACCGGGGAGCTGTTTTTT.

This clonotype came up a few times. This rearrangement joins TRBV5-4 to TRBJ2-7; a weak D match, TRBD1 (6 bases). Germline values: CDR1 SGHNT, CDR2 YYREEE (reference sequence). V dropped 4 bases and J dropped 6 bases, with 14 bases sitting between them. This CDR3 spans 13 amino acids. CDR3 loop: CASSPRGSVEQYF. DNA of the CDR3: TGTGCCAGCAGCCCAAGGGGGAGTGTCGAGCAGTACTTC.

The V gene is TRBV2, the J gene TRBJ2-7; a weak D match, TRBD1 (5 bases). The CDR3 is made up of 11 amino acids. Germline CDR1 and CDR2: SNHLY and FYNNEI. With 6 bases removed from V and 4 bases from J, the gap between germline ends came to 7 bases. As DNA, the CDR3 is TGTGCCAGCAGGAGACAGTACGAGCAGTACTTC. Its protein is CASRRQYEQYF.

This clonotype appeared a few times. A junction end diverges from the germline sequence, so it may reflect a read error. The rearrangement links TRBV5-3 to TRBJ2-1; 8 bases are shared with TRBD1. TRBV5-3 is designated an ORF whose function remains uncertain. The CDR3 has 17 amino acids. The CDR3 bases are TGTGCCAGCAGCTTGGATATGGACAGGGCCACCTACAATGAGCAGTTCTTC. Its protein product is CASSLDMDRATYNEQFF.

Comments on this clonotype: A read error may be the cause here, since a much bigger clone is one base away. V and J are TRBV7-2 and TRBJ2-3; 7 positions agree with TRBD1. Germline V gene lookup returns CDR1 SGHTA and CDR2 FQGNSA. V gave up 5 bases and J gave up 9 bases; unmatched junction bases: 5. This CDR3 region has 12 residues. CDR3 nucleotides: TGTGCCAGCAGCAACTGGACAGGAACGCAGTATTTT. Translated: CASSNWTGTQYF.

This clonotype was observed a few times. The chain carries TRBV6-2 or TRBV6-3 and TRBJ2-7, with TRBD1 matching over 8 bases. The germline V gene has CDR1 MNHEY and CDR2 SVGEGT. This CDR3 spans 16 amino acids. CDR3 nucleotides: TGTGCGACAAATCGACAGGGGACCTCACCAATCTACGAGCAGTACTTC. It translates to CATNRQGTSPIYEQYF.

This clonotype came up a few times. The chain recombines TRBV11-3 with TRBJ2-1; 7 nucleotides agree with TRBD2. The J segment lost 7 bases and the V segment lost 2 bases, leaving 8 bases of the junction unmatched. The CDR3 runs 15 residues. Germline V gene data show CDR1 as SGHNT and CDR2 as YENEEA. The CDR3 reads CASSLLAGRVNEQFF. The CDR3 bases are TGTGCCAGCAGCTTATTAGCGGGTAGGGTGAATGAGCAGTTCTTC.

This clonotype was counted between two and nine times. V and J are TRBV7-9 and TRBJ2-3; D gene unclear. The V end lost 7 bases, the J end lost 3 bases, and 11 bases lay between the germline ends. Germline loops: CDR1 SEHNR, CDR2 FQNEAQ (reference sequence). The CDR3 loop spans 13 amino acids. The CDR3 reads CASTPFWTDTQYF. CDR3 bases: TGTGCCAGCACCCCCTTCTGGACAGATACGCAGTATTTT.

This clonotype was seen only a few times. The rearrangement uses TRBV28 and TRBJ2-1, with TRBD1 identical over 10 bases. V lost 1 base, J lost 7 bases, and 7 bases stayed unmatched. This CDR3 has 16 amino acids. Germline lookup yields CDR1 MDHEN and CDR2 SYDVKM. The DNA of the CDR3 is TGTGCCAGCAGTTTATATCGACAGGGGGCGAAAAATGAGCAGTTCTTC. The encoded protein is CASSLYRQGAKNEQFF.

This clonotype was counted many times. CDR3 in amino acids: CASSPLPGEQFF. The CDR3 region has the DNA TGTGCCAGCAGCCCTCTACCCGGAGAGCAGTTCTTC. The J gene is TRBJ2-1, the V gene TRBV7-2, with D unclear. In germline, CDR1 is SGHTA, CDR2 FQGNSA. There are 12 residues in the CDR3. Trimming removed 5 bases at V and 10 bases at J, with 12 bases between.

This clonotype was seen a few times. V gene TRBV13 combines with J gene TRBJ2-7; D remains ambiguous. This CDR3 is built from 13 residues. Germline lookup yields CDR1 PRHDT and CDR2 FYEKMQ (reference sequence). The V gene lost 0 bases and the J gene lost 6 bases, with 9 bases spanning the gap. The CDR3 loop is CASSLGTGAEQYF. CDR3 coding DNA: TGTGCCAGCAGCTTAGGTACTGGAGCCGAGCAGTACTTC.

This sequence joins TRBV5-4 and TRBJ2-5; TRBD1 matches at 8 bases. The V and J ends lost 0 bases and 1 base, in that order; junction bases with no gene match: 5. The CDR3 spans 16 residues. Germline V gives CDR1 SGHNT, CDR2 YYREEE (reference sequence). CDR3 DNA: TGTGCCAGCAGCTTGGTCGGACAGGGACCCCAAGAGACCCAGTACTTC. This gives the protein CASSLVGQGPQETQYF.

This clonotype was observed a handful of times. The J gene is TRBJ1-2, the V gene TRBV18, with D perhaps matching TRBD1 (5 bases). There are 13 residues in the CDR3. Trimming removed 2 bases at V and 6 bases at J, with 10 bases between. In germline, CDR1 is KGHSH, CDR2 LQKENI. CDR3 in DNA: TGTGCCAGCTCACCAAAAGGGGCGAATGGCTACACCTTC. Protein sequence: CASSPKGANGYTF.

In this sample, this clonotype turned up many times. The CDR3: CASSLKVNTEAFF. The CDR3 DNA reads TGCGCCAGCAGCTTGAAGGTGAACACTGAAGCTTTCTTT. This chain connects TRBV5-1 to TRBJ1-1; D call uncertain. The CDR3 consists of 13 residues. V lost 1 base and J 0 bases, leaving 4 bases between the germline ends. Germline V gives CDR1 SGHRS, CDR2 YFSETQ.

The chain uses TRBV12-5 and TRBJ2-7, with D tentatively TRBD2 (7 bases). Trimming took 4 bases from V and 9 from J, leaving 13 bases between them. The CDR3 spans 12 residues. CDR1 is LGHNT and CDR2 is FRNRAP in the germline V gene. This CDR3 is CASGSGGPGQYF. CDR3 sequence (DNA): TGTGCTAGTGGTTCCGGGGGGCCGGGGCAGTACTTC.

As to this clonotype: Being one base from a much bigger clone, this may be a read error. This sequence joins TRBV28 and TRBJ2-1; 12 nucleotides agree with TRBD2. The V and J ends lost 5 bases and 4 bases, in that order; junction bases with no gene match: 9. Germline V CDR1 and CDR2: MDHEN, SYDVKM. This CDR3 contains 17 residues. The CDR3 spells CASSLTFGTSGYNEQFF. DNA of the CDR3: TGTGCCAGCAGTCTCACTTTCGGGACTAGCGGGTACAATGAGCAGTTCTTC.

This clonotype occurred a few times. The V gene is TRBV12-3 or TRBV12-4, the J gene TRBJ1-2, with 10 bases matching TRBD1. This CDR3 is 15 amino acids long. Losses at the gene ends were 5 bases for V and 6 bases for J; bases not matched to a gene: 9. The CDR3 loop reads CASSQNVGTGDGYTF. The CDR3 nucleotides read TGTGCCAGCAGTCAAAACGTTGGGACAGGGGATGGCTACACCTTC.

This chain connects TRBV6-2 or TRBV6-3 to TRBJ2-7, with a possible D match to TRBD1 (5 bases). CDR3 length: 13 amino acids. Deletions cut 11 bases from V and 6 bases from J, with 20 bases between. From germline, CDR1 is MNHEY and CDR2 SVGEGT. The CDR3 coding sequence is TGTGCCGCCAACCAAGCCAGGGAAAGCGAGCAGTACTTC. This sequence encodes CAANQARESEQYF.

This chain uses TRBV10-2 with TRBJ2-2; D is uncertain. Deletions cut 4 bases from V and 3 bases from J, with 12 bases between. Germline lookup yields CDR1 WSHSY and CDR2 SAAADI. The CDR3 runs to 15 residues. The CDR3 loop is CASSGAPADTGELFF. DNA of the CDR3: TGCGCCAGCAGTGGGGCCCCCGCTGACACCGGGGAGCTGTTTTTT.

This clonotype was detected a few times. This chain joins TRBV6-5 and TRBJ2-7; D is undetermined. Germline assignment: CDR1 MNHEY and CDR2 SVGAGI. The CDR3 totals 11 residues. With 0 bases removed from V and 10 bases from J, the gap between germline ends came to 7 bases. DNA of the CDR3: TGTGCCAGCAGTTACTCGGGGAATCAGTACTTC. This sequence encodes CASSYSGNQYF.

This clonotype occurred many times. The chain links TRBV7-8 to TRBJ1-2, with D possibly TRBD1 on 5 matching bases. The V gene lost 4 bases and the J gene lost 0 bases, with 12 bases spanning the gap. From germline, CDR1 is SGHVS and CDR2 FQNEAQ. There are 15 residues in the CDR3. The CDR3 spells CASSSRQSTNYGYTF. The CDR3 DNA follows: TGTGCCAGCAGCTCAAGACAGAGCACTAACTATGGCTACACCTTC.

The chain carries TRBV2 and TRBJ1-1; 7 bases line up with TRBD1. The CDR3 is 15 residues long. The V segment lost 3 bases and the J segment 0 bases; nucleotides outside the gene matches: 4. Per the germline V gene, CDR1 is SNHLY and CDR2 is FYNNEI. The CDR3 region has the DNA TGTGCCAGCAGTGAGGAGGGACAGATGAACACTGAAGCTTTCTTT. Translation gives CASSEEGQMNTEAFF.